This TCR beta chain was sequenced during a study of CD8 T cells in Susac syndrome. From blood CD8+ and CD4+ T cells, TCR beta sequences were generated. Included as multiple sclerosis controls were treatment-naive patients who had stable or active relapsing-remitting disease. Random-hexamer reverse transcription was applied to 0.5 to 1 ug RNA. Amplification of the TCR beta CDR3 was carried out by immunoSEQ multiplex PCR, which spanned a total of 54 Vbeta and 13 Jbeta segments. TCRdb analysed the immunoSEQ multiplex PCR reads with MiXCR anew, one entry per CDR3 protein. The data show approximately 180,000 distinct CDR3 sequences, roughly 95% seen once. CDR3 length: 13 amino acids. V was pared by 8 bases and J by 0 bases, with 11 bases between. Germline CDR1 reads DFQATT; CDR2 reads SNEGSKA (reference sequence).

This chain joins TRBV20-1 and TRBJ2-1, with D maybe TRBD1 (5 bases). Sequencing was done on a sample of CD4+ T cells from PBMCs. The TCR comes from a human donor with multiple sclerosis. The CDR3 sequence: CSFTGSSYNEQFF. Here the CDR3 DNA reads TGCAGTTTTACAGGTAGCTCCTACAATGAGCAGTTCTTC.